This T cell receptor beta chain was sequenced during a study of shared clonotypes between healthy human individuals. CD8 cells classed as naive were CD45RO-negative and positively selected for CCR7, excluding terminally differentiated effector memory CD45RA+ cells. Notes on this clone: The target antigen is unknown.

The repertoire was sequenced with immunoSEQ multiplex PCR; TCRdb's copy has only in-frame clones and lacks some. The sample lists around 2,000,000 clones, under 95% seen once, with around 1.7% in the top ten. Study results and caveats: Naive subsets generally exceeded memory subsets in estimated richness.

The CDR3 is 13 amino acids. The ends were cut back, 6 bases at V and 8 bases at J, with 16 bases in the middle. CDR1 is MNHEY and CDR2 is SVGAGI in the germline V gene. The receptor's source is a man between 18 and 29 years old in good health. Some clones in this sample may be carry-over from other donors' samples. This chain links TRBV6-5 with TRBJ1-1, with D possibly TRBD1 on 5 matching bases. Input material: naive CD8+ T cells from PBMCs. The CDR3, as DNA: TGTGCCAGCAGCTATCAGACGACAGCGGAAGCTTTCTTT. Translation gives CASSYQTTAEAFF.